Below are 12 T cell receptor beta chains sequenced from a single sample in a study of beta chain features in type 1 diabetes. Investigators reverse transcribed all isolated RNA, so they sequenced expressed TCRB transcripts. Sequencing used immunoSEQ multiplex PCR; TCRdb keeps in-frame clones, though not all of them. Here the sample spans 200,000 to 250,000 clones, about 71% being singletons. Sequencing was carried out using naive CD4+ T cells from blood. All receptors come from a man in his thirties or forties in good health.

The chain is built from TRBV7-9 and TRBJ2-1; tentatively, D is TRBD1 (6 bases). Trimming pared 7 bases from V and 6 bases from J, leaving 10 bases between. CDR1 SEHNR and CDR2 FQNEAQ come from the germline V gene (reference sequence). The CDR3 runs to 12 residues. The CDR3 is CASTTGSNEQFF. As DNA, the CDR3 is TGTGCCAGCACCACAGGGTCCAATGAGCAGTTCTTC.

The chain uses TRBV30 and TRBJ2-7, with D uncertain. The germline V gene encodes CDR1 GTSNPN and CDR2 SVGIG (reference sequence). The V and J ends lost 2 bases and 3 bases respectively, with 17 bases between them. This CDR3 contains 15 residues. The CDR3 coding sequence is TGTGCCTGGAGTCCTTCCGGGCCCACCTACTACGAGCAGTACTTC. Protein sequence: CAWSPSGPTYYEQYF.

V is TRBV10-2 and J is TRBJ1-6; no clear D gene. Germline CDR1 and CDR2: WSHSY and SAAADI. Trimming pared 3 bases from V and 10 bases from J, leaving 4 bases between. The CDR3 consists of 11 residues. The CDR3 spells CASSDRSPLHF. CDR3 DNA sequence: TGCGCCAGCAGTGATCGGTCACCCCTCCACTTT.

The genes are TRBV10-3 and TRBJ2-5; 9 bases map to TRBD1. The ends lost 6 bases at V and 5 bases at J; junction bases unmatched: 10. The length of the CDR3 is 15 residues. CDR1 and CDR2 (germline): ENHRY, SYGVKD. CDR3 DNA sequence: TGTGCCATCAGCCAGACAGGGGGGACTGAGGAGACCCAGTACTTC. Its protein is CAISQTGGTEETQYF.

The V gene is TRBV7-2, the J gene TRBJ2-5; D is possibly TRBD1 or TRBD2 (7 bases each). Trimming removed 3 bases from V and 2 bases from J, with 13 bases in between. Per germline, CDR1 SGHTA and CDR2 FQGNSA. The CDR3 totals 15 residues. The CDR3 sequence: CASSFQGGLQETQYF. CDR3 nucleotide sequence: TGTGCCAGCAGCTTCCAGGGGGGACTACAAGAGACCCAGTACTTC.

V is TRBV5-6 and J is TRBJ2-5, with D uncertain. CDR3 length: 11 amino acids. Trimming cost V 5 bases and J 5 bases, with 7 bases left between them. CDR1 SGHDT and CDR2 YYEEEE come from the germline V gene. The CDR3 region has the DNA TGTGCCAGCAGAGATACGGAGACCCAGTACTTC. Residues: CASRDTETQYF.

The genes are TRBV30 and TRBJ1-2; 8 bases are a match to TRBD1. With 2 bases clipped from V and 3 bases from J, the junction kept 2 bases outside the gene matches. Looked up from germline, CDR1 is GTSNPN and CDR2 is SVGIG (reference sequence). The length of the CDR3 is 13 residues. CDR3 loop: CAWSSDRDYGYTF. In nucleotides, the CDR3 is TGTGCCTGGAGTTCGGACAGGGACTATGGCTACACCTTC.

The gene calls are TRBV30 and TRBJ2-5; TRBD2 is a possible D gene (6 bases). V was cut by 4 bases and J by 1 base, with 16 bases left in between. CDR3 length equals 15 residues. Germline assignment: CDR1 GTSNPN and CDR2 SVGIG (reference sequence). The CDR3 DNA follows: TGTGCCTGGACCCGGGACTCGAGGGGCCAAGAGACCCAGTACTTC. Amino acid sequence: CAWTRDSRGQETQYF.

This clone was detected only once. The chain combines TRBV9 with TRBJ2-1, with TRBD2 matching 11 bases. CDR1 is SGDLS and CDR2 is YYNGEE in the germline V gene. CDR3 length: 16 residues. V lost 3 bases to trimming and J lost 3 bases; unmatched junction nucleotides: 5. CDR3 coding DNA: TGTGCCAGCAGCGCAGCCGGGACTAGCGGCTACAATGAGCAGTTCTTC. Its translation is CASSAAGTSGYNEQFF.

The rearrangement uses TRBV2 and TRBJ2-6; tentative D call: TRBD1 (6 bases). This CDR3 has 15 amino acids. The ends were cut back, 6 bases at V and 0 bases at J, with 9 bases in the middle. Germline CDR1 and CDR2: SNHLY and FYNNEI. The CDR3 spells CASRDRTSGANVLTF. CDR3 DNA: TGTGCCAGCAGGGACAGAACCTCTGGGGCCAACGTCCTGACTTTC.

This clone has only a few counts. The V call is TRBV7-9, the J call TRBJ2-7; 7 bases are a match to TRBD2. Trimming at V came to 5 bases and at J to 1 base, leaving 8 bases not matched to a gene. Germline V CDR1 and CDR2: SEHNR, FQNEAQ (reference sequence). The CDR3 is made up of 15 amino acids. CDR3 nucleotides: TGTGCCAGCAGCCCAACGGGACTACCTTCCTACGAGCAGTACTTC. It yields the protein CASSPTGLPSYEQYF.

This clone was counted only a few times. The rearrangement joins TRBV29-1 to TRBJ2-7; D might be TRBD2 (5 bases). Germline values: CDR1 SQVTM, CDR2 ANQGSEA. The V end was cut by 1 base, the J end by 0 bases, with 7 bases between. The CDR3 contains 13 residues. CDR3 region: CSVEGRNSYEQYF. In DNA form, the CDR3 reads TGCAGCGTTGAAGGGAGGAACTCCTACGAGCAGTACTTC.